This T cell receptor (beta chain) was found in a study of cytomegalovirus exposure and HLA in healthy donors. General study results and limits: Rarity marked most TCR sequences, yet some public TCRs occurred in many donors. Listed as cytomegalovirus-associated were 150 or so TCR beta chains.

Trimming shortened V by 3 bases and J by 4 bases, and 11 bases separated the two germline ends. CDR1 and CDR2 from the germline V gene are SGHDT and YYEEEE. CDR3 length: 13 amino acids. This clone was picked up a small number of times. Its antigen is undetermined. It was with 60 Vbeta and 13 Jbeta primers that the PCR ran. This table comes from immunoSEQ multiplex PCR, and its TCRdb copy is limited to in-frame clones, with some not included. The sample lists approximately 89,000 clones; about 76% were seen once. The rearrangement uses TRBV5-6 and TRBJ2-7, with D tentatively TRBD2 (5 bases). The sample was PBMCs. This clonotype was sampled from a young man in good health and CMV-seropositive. Here the CDR3 reads CASSSNLAYEQYF. DNA for the CDR3: TGTGCCAGCAGCTCAAATCTAGCATACGAGCAGTACTTC.